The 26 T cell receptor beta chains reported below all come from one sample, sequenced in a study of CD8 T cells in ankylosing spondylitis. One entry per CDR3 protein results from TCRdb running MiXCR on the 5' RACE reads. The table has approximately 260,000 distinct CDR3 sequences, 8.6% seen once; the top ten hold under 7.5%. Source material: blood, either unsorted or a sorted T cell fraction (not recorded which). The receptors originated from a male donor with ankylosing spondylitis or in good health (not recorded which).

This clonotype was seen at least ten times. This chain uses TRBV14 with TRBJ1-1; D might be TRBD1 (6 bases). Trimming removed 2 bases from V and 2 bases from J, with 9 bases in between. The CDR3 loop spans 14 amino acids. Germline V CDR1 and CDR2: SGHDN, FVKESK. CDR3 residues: CASSQPGGNTEAFF. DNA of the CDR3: TGTGCCAGCAGCCAACCTGGGGGCAACACTGAAGCTTTCTTT.

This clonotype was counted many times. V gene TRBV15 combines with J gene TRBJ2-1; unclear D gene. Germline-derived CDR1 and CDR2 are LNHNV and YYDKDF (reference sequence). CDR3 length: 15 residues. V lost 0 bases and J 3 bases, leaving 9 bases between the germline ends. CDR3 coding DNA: TGTGCCACCAGCAGAGATATGGGCCTCTACAATGAGCAGTTCTTC. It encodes CATSRDMGLYNEQFF.

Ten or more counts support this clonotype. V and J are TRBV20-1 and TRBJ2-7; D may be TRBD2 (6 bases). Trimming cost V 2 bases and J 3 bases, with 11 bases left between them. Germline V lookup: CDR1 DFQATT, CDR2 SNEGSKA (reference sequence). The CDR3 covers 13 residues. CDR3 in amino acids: CSARPRDFYEQYF. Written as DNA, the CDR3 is TGCAGTGCTAGACCTCGGGACTTCTACGAGCAGTACTTC.

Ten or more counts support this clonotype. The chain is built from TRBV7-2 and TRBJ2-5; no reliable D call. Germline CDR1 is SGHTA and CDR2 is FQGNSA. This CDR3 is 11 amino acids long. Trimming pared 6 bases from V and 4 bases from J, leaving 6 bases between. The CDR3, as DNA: TGTGCCAGCAGAACACTAGAGACCCAGTACTTC. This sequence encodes CASRTLETQYF.

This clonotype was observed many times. CDR3 DNA: TGTGCCAGCAGCTTGGTGGGACTAGCGGGAACCCACACAGATACGCAGTATTTT. This encodes CASSLVGLAGTHTDTQYF. This chain uses TRBV7-3 with TRBJ2-3; 13 bases are a match to TRBD2. The V gene end was trimmed by 3 bases and the J gene end by 2 bases; junction bases not matched to a gene: 8. The CDR3 is 18 residues long. Germline V CDR1 and CDR2: SGHTA, FQGTGA.

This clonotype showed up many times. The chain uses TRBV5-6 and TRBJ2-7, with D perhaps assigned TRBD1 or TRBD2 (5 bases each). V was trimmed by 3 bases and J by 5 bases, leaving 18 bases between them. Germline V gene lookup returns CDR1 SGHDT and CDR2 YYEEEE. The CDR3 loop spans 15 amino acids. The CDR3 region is CASSWGLRGSNEQYF. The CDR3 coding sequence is TGTGCCAGCAGCTGGGGGTTGAGAGGGTCCAACGAGCAGTACTTC.

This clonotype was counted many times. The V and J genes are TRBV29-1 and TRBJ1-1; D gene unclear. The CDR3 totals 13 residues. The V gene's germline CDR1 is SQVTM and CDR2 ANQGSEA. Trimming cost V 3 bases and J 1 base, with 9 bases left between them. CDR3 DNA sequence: TGCAGCGTTGACGTAGGGTGGAACACTGAAGCTTTCTTT. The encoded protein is CSVDVGWNTEAFF.

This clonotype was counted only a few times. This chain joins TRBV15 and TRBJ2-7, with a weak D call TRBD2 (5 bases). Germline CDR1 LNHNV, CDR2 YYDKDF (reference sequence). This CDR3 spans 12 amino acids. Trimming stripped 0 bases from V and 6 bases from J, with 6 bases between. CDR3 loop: CATSRDGGEQYF. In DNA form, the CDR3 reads TGTGCCACCAGCAGAGATGGAGGCGAGCAGTACTTC. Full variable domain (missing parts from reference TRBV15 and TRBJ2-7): DAMVIQNPRYQVTQFGKPVTLSCSQTLNHNVMYWYQQKSSQAPKLLFHYYDKDFNNEADTPDNFQSRRPNTSFCFLDIRSPGLGDTAMYLCATSRDGGEQYFGPGTRLTVT.

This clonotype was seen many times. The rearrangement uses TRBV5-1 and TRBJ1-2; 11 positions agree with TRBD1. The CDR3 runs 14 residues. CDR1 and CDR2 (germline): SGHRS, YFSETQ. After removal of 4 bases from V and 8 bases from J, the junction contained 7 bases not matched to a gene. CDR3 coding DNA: TGCGCCAGCAGCCTCGGACAGGGGGCGAGAGGCTACACCTTC. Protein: CASSLGQGARGYTF. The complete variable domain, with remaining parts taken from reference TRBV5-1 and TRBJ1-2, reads KAGVTQTPRYLIKTRGQQVTLSCSPISGHRSVSWYQQTPGQGLQFLFEYFSETQRNKGNFPGRFSGRQFSNSRSEMNVSTLELGDSALYLCASSLGQGARGYTFGSGTRLTVV.

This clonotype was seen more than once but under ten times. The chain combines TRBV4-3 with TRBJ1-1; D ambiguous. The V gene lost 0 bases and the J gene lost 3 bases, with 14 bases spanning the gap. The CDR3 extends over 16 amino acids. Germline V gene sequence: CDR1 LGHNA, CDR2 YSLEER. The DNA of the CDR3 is TGCGCCAGCAGCCAAGAAGGGCAGAGGTTATACACTGAAGCTTTCTTT. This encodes CASSQEGQRLYTEAFF.

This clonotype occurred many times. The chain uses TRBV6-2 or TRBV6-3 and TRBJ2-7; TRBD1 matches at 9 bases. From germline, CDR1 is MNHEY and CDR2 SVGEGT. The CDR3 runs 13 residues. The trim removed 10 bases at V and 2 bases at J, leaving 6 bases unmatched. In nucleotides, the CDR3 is TGTGCCATCGGACGACAGGGGGCCTACGAGCAGTACTTC. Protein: CAIGRQGAYEQYF.

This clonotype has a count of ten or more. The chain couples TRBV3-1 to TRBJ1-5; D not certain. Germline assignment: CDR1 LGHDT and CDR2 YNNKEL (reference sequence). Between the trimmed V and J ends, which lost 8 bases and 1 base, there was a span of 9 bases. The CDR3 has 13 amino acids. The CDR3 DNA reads TGTGCCAGCGCTCCGGACAGCAATCAGCCCCAGCATTTT. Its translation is CASAPDSNQPQHF.

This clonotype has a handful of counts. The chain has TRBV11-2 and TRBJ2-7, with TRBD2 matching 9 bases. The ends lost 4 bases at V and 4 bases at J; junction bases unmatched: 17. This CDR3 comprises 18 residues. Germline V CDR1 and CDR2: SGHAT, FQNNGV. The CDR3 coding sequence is TGTGCCAGCAGCTCCCAGAGGGGTAGCGGGGGACGACTTTACGAGCAGTACTTC. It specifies CASSSQRGSGGRLYEQYF.

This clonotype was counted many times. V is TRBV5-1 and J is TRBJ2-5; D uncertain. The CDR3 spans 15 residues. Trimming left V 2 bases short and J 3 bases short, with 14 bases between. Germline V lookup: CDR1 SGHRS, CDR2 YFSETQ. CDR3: CASSFSGGVEETQYF. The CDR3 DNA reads TGCGCCAGCAGCTTCTCTGGCGGCGTGGAAGAGACCCAGTACTTC. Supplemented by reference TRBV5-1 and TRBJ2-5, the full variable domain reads KAGVTQTPRYLIKTRGQQVTLSCSPISGHRSVSWYQQTPGQGLQFLFEYFSETQRNKGNFPGRFSGRQFSNSRSEMNVSTLELGDSALYLCASSFSGGVEETQYFGPGTRLLVL.

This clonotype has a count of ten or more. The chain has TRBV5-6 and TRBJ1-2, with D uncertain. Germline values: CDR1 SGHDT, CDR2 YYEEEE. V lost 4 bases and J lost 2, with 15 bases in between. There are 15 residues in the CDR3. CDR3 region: CASSPGWEINYGYTF. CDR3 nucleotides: TGTGCCAGCAGCCCCGGATGGGAGATAAACTATGGCTACACCTTC.

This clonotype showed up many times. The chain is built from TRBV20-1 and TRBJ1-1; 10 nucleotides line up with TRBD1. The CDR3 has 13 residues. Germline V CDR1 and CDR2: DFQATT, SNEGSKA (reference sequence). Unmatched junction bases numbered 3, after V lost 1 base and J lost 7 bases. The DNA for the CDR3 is TGCAGTGCTAGAGGACAGGGGGCCGGTGAAGCTTTCTTT. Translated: CSARGQGAGEAFF.

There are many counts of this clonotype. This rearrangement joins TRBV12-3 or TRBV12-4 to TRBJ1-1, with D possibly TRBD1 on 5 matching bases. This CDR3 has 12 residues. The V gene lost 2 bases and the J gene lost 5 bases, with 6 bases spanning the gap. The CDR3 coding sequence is TGTGCCAGCAGTTTACCAGGGACTGAAGCTTTCTTT. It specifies CASSLPGTEAFF.

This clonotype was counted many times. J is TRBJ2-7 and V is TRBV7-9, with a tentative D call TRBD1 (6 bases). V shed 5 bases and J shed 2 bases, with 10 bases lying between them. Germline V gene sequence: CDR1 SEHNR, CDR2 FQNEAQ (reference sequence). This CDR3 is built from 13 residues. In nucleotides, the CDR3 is TGTGCCAGCAGCCCATGGACAGCCTACGAGCAGTACTTC. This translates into CASSPWTAYEQYF.

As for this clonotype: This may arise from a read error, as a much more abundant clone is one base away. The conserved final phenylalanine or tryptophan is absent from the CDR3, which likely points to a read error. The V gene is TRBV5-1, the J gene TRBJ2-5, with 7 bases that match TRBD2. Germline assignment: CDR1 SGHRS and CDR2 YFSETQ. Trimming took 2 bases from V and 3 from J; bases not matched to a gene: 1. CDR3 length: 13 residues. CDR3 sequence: CASSFAGEETQYL. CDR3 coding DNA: TGCGCCAGCAGCTTTGCGGGGGAAGAGACCCAGTACTTA.

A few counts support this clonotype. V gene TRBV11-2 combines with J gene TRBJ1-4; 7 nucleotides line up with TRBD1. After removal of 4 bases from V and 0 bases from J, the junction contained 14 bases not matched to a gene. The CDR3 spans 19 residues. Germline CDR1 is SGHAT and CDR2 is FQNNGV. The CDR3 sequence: CASSSPPGQTFATNEKLFF. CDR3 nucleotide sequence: TGTGCCAGCAGCTCACCTCCGGGACAGACATTTGCAACTAATGAAAAACTGTTTTTT.

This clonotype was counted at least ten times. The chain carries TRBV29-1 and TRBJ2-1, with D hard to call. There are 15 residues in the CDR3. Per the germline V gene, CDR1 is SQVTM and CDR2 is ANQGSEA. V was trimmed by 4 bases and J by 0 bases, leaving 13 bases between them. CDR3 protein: CSVGDSESSYNEQFF. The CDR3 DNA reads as TGCAGCGTTGGTGACTCGGAGAGCTCCTACAATGAGCAGTTCTTC.

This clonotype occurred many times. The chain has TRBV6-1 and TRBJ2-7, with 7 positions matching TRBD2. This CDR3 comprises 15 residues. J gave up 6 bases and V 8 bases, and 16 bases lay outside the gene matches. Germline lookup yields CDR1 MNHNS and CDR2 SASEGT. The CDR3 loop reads CASLQIGGGGPEQYF. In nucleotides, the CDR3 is TGTGCCAGCCTCCAGATCGGCGGGGGAGGTCCCGAGCAGTACTTC.

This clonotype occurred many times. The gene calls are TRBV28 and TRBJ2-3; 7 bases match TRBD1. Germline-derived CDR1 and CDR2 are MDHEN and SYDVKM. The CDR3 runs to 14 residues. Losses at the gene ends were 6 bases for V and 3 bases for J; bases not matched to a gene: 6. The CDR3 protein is CASREQGITDTQYF. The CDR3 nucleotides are TGTGCCAGCAGGGAACAGGGGATAACAGATACGCAGTATTTT.

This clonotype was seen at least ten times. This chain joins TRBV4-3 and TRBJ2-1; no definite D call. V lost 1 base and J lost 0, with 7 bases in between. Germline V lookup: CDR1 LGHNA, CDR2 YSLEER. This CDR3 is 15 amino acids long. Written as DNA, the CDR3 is TGCGCCAGCAGCCAAGTACTAAGCTCCTACAATGAGCAGTTCTTC. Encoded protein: CASSQVLSSYNEQFF.

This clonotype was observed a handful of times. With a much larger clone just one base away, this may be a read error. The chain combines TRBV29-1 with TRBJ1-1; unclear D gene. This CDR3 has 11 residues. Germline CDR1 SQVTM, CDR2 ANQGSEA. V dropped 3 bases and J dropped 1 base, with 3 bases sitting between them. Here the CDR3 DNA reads TGCAGCGTTGACAGGAACACTGAAGCTTTCTTT. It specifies CSVDRNTEAFF.

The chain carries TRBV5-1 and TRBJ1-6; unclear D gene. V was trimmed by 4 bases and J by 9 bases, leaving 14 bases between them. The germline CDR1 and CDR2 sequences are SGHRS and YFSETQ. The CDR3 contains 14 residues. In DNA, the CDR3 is TGCGCCAGCAGCCTAGGACCCGAGGGTTCACCCCTCCACTTT. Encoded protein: CASSLGPEGSPLHF.